The sequence of this T cell receptor beta chain was determined in a study of technical replicates of blood from a handful of donors. The junction had 1 base not matched to a gene; V was cut back by 3 bases and J by 3 bases. The CDR3 spans 14 residues. Germline V CDR1 and CDR2: LGHNA, YNFKEQ. TCRdb's table, derived via immunoSEQ multiplex PCR, lists solely in-frame clones and lacks some. The table records about 85,000 clones, about 95% of them present only once. The chain joins TRBV4-2 to TRBJ2-2; TRBD2 aligns across 7 bases. Sequencing input: T cells isolated from PBMCs. The receptor was isolated from a human donor in good health. In DNA form, the CDR3 reads TGTGCCAGCAGCCACCTAGCGGACACCGGGGAGCTGTTTTTT. Translation: CASSHLADTGELFF.